This T cell receptor beta chain was recovered during a study of T cell responses to AZD1222 COVID-19 vaccine. General study results and limits: Spike-wide coverage was observed for vaccine-associated CD4 TCRs, with dominant responses at 160-218 and 743-854. The study identified only five to seven AZD1222 recipients as seropositive at baseline. White British people made up most donors, females outnumbered males, and clonal diversity was possibly underestimated.

The germline CDR1 and CDR2 sequences are LNHDA and SQIVND (reference sequence). The CDR3 is 15 residues long. After removal of 7 bases from V and 2 bases from J, the junction contained 11 bases not matched to a gene. As concerns this clone: What it recognizes is unknown.

Produced via immunoSEQ multiplex PCR; TCRdb's table is partial and in-frame only. The repertoire has around 130,000 clones, roughly nine tenths of them found once; the top ten carry over 9%. The material sequenced was peripheral blood, taken 28 days after the second AZD1222 dose. The TCR was taken from an adult who received the AZD1222 COVID-19 vaccine. The rearrangement links TRBV19 to TRBJ2-7, with 7 bases that match TRBD1. The CDR3 here is CASNPQHRGTYEQYF. In DNA, the CDR3 is TGTGCCAGTAACCCCCAGCACAGGGGAACCTACGAGCAGTACTTC.